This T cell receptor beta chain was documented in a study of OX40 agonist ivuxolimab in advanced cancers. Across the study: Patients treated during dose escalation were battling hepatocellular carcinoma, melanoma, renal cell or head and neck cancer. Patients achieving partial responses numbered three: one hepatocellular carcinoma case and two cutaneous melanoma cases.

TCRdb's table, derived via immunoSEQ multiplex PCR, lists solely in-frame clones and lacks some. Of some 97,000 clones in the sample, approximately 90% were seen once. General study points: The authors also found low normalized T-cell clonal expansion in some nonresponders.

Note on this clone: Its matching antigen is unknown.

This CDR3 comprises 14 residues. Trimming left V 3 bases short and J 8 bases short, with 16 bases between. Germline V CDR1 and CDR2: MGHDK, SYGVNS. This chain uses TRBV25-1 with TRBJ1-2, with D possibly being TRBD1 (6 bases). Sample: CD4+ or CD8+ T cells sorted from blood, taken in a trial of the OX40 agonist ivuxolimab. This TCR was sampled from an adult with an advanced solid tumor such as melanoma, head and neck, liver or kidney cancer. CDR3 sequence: CASSEGAKGPGYTF. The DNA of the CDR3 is TGTGCCAGCAGTGAGGGGGCTAAGGGGCCGGGCTACACCTTC.